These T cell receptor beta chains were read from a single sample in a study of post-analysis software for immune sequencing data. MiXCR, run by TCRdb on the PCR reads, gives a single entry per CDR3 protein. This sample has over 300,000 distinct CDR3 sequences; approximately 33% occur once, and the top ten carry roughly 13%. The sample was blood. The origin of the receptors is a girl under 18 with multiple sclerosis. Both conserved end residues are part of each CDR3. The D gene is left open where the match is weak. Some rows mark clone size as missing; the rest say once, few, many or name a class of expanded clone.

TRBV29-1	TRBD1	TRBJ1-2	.	TGCAGCGGTTGGAACAGGGGGCAGAGTGGCTACACCTTC	CSGWNRGQSGYTF
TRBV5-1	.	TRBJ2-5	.	TGCGCCAGCAGCTTTGCAGGGGGAGGCAATGAGCAGTACTTC	CASSFAGGGNEQYF
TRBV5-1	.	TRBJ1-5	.	TGCGCCAGCAGCTTGACCGCTAATGACAATCAGCCCCAGCATTTT	CASSLTANDNQPQHF
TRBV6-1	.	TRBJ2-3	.	TGTGCCAGCAGTGAACGGTCTCAGGGGATCACAGATACGCAGTATTTT	CASSERSQGITDTQYF
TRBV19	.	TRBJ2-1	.	TGTGCCAGTAGTAGGGTAGGCTCCTACAATGAGCAGTTCTTC	CASSRVGSYNEQFF
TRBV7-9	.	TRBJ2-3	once	TGTGCCAGCAGCTCCCTTTTGGGCACAGATACGCAGTATTTT	CASSSLLGTDTQYF
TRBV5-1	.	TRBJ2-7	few	TGCGCCAGCAGCTTGGGGGGATTGAGGTCTCTCTACGAGCAGTACTTC	CASSLGGLRSLYEQYF
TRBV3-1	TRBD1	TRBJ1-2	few	TGTGCCAGCAGCCTCCTGTACAGGGGCCGCTATGGCTACACCTTC	CASSLLYRGRYGYTF
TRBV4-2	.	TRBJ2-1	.	TGTGCCAGCAGCCAAGAGGATGGCGGGCGACCCTACAATGAGCAGTTCTTC	CASSQEDGGRPYNEQFF
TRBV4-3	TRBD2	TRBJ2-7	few	TGCGCCAGCAGCCAAGATTGGCCCACTAGCGGGGGTTACTACGAGCAGTACTTC	CASSQDWPTSGGYYEQYF
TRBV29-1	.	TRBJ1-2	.	TGCAGCGTTGGGGCAGGGGCTAACTATGGCTACACCTTC	CSVGAGANYGYTF
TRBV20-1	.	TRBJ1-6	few	TGCAGTGCCATTCGCTTTAGTGGGCCGGGGGGGAATTCACCCCTCCACTTT	CSAIRFSGPGGNSPLHF
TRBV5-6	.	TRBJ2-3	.	TGTGCCAGCAGCGGTTGGGCTAGTACAGATACGCAGTATTTT	CASSGWASTDTQYF
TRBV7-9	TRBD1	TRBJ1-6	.	TGTGCCAGCAGCGCGGGACAGGGGAATTATAATTCACCCCTCCACTTT	CASSAGQGNYNSPLHF
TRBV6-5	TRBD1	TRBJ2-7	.	TGTGCCAGCAGTTATCTGGGGACAGCCTCCTACGAGCAGTACTTC	CASSYLGTASYEQYF
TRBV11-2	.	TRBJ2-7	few	TGTGCCAGCAGCTCCTACAGGACCTACGAGCAGTACTTC	CASSSYRTYEQYF
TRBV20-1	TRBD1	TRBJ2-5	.	TGCAGTGCTATCCCGCCCGGACAGGGGGGAGAGACCCAGTACTTC	CSAIPPGQGGETQYF
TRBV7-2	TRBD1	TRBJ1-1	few	TGTGCCAGCAGCTCCGGACAGGGGAATTTAGCAGCTTTCTTT	CASSSGQGNLAAFF
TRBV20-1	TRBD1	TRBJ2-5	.	TGCAGTGCCACAGGGGAAGAGACCCAGTACTTC	CSATGEETQYF
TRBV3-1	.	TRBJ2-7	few	TGTGCCAGCAGCCAAGACTGGGCCAGGGCGAACGAGCAGTACTTC	CASSQDWARANEQYF
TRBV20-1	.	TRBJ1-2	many	TGCAGTGCTAGGGAGGGGCTGAACGACTATGGCTACACCTTC	CSAREGLNDYGYTF
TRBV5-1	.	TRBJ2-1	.	TGCGCCAGCAGCTTGGGAGGGATTGGGCAGTTCTTC	CASSLGGIGQFF
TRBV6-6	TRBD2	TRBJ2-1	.	TGTGCCTGCAGAAAGCCCCTAGCGGACTACAATGAGCAGTTCTTC	CACRKPLADYNEQFF
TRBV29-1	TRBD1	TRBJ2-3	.	TGCAGCGCATGGACAGGGATGAGTACAGATACGCAGTATTTT	CSAWTGMSTDTQYF
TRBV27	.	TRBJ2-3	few	TGTGCCAGCAGTTCGATCGATTCTAGCACAGATACGCAGTATTTT	CASSSIDSSTDTQYF